The following is a TCR beta chain sequence with its context. The table came from immunoSEQ multiplex PCR; TCRdb's copy has only in-frame clones and leaves some out. Of about 120,000 clones detected, roughly 94% appear once; the ten largest clones hold 1.5% to 2%. These data originate in a study of siplizumab effects on memory and regulatory T cells. Germline loops: CDR1 SGDLS, CDR2 YYNGEE. CDR3 size: 15 residues. Trimming cost V 2 bases and J 2 bases; bases outside gene matches: 6. Sequenced: non-Treg CD4+ T cells sorted from blood. The chain couples TRBV9 to TRBJ2-7, with 8 positions matching TRBD2. This sequence originates from a human donor in good health. The CDR3 spells CASSVQGTSAYEQYF. For the CDR3, the DNA is TGTGCCAGCAGCGTCCAAGGGACTAGTGCCTACGAGCAGTACTTC.